Presented here are 21 T cell receptor beta chains from one specimen sequenced in a study of blood T cell repertoires in COVID-19. The repertoire was sequenced with immunoSEQ multiplex PCR; TCRdb's copy has only in-frame clones and lacks some. This sample has 30,000 to 35,000 clones; about 88% occur once, and the top ten carry over 25%. The specimen was peripheral blood. Receptors originate from an older man with acute or convalescent COVID-19.

This clone showed up just once. The rearrangement joins TRBV2 to TRBJ1-1; no clear D gene. Germline CDR1 SNHLY, CDR2 FYNNEI. The CDR3 is 14 residues long. Deletions cut 7 bases from V and 3 bases from J, with 15 bases between. The CDR3 here is CASKSKDSYTEAFF. The CDR3 DNA is TGTGCCAGCAAATCAAAGGACTCCTACACTGAAGCTTTCTTT.

The chain combines TRBV10-2 with TRBJ1-1; D remains unclear. Germline lookup yields CDR1 WSHSY and CDR2 SAAADI. Trimming took off 4 bases at V and 4 bases at J, with 10 bases between the two ends. The CDR3 length is 13 residues. The CDR3 DNA sequence: TGCGCCAGCAGTGCGCAAGGAGGCACTGAAGCTTTCTTT. Translated: CASSAQGGTEAFF.

The CDR3 protein is CASRSGTANYGYTF. CDR3 coding DNA: TGTGCCAGCAGATCCGGGACAGCTAACTATGGCTACACCTTC. The V and J genes are TRBV27 and TRBJ1-2; 7 bases match TRBD1. V lost 6 bases, J lost 0 bases, and 4 bases stayed unmatched. CDR3 size: 14 residues. Germline CDR1 reads MNHEY; CDR2 reads SMNVEV (reference sequence).

The gene calls are TRBV9 and TRBJ2-1, with TRBD2 matching 7 bases. The CDR3 consists of 15 residues. V lost 3 bases, J lost 8 bases, and 11 bases stayed unmatched. Germline V CDR1 and CDR2: SGDLS, YYNGEE. CDR3 in DNA: TGTGCCAGCAGCGGTACGGGGGAGGGCGTTGATGAGCAGTTCTTC. This sequence encodes CASSGTGEGVDEQFF.

This rearrangement joins TRBV5-1 to TRBJ1-2, with 7 bases fitting TRBD1. The germline V gene has CDR1 SGHRS and CDR2 YFSETQ. After removal of 4 bases from V and 2 bases from J, the junction contained 8 bases not matched to a gene. CDR3 length: 15 amino acids. The CDR3 nucleotides read TGCGCCAGCAGCCGGGACCAGACAGGGAACTATGGCTACACCTTC. Encoded protein: CASSRDQTGNYGYTF.

J is TRBJ2-7 and V is TRBV19; tentative D call: TRBD2 (5 bases). Deletions cut 8 bases from V and 2 bases from J, with 19 bases between. Germline V gene lookup returns CDR1 LNHDA and CDR2 SQIVND (reference sequence). The CDR3 sequence is 15 residues long. This chain's CDR3 is CASGYSGFGPYEQYF. The CDR3 coding sequence is TGTGCCAGTGGCTATTCGGGGTTTGGGCCCTACGAGCAGTACTTC.

The V gene is TRBV11-2, the J gene TRBJ2-7; TRBD2 aligns across 8 bases. The CDR3 is 17 residues long. The germline CDR1 and CDR2 sequences are SGHAT and FQNNGV. J was trimmed by 4 bases and V by 6 bases; bases with no gene match: 17. DNA for the CDR3: TGTGCCAGCAGGGCCCCGGGGGGGCGGGAGAAGCGGTACGAGCAGTACTTC. Residues: CASRAPGGREKRYEQYF. The whole variable domain, remainder taken from reference TRBV11-2 and TRBJ2-7, is EAGVAQSPRYKIIEKRQSVAFWCNPISGHATLYWYQQILGQGPKLLIQFQNNGVVDDSQLPKDRFSAERLKGVDSTLKIQPAKLEDSAVYLCASRAPGGREKRYEQYFGPGTRLTVT.

This sequence joins TRBV6-5 and TRBJ2-7; D might be TRBD1 (5 bases). Trimming pared 0 bases from V and 0 bases from J, leaving 12 bases between. CDR1 MNHEY and CDR2 SVGAGI come from the germline V gene. The length of the CDR3 is 16 residues. The CDR3 protein is CASSYSRASLSYEQYF. The CDR3 DNA reads TGTGCCAGCAGTTACTCCAGGGCCAGCCTCTCCTACGAGCAGTACTTC.

This rearrangement joins TRBV5-1 to TRBJ1-1; TRBD1 might be the D (5 bases). Per the germline V gene, CDR1 is SGHRS and CDR2 is YFSETQ. The V and J ends lost 4 bases and 1 base respectively, with 8 bases between them. This CDR3 spans 13 amino acids. The CDR3 region is CASSVTGNTEAFF. CDR3 in DNA: TGCGCCAGCAGCGTAACAGGGAACACTGAAGCTTTCTTT.

The rearrangement joins TRBV6-6 to TRBJ1-2; 7 bases agree with TRBD1. V shed 2 bases and J 5 bases; nucleotides not matched to a gene: 5. Germline loops: CDR1 MNHNY, CDR2 SVGAGI (reference sequence). The CDR3 is 14 residues long. Here the CDR3 reads CASSYPGQTYGYTF. In DNA, the CDR3 is TGTGCCAGCAGTTACCCGGGACAGACTTATGGCTACACCTTC.

The chain recombines TRBV7-9 with TRBJ2-1; the D is unclear. This CDR3 is built from 14 residues. V lost 3 bases and J lost 5, with 11 bases in between. Germline-derived CDR1 and CDR2 are SEHNR and FQNEAQ (reference sequence). Here the CDR3 DNA reads TGTGCCAGCAGCTTTAGTACGAACCACAATGAGCAGTTCTTC. It encodes CASSFSTNHNEQFF. The variable domain in full, with the rest retrieved from reference TRBV7-9 and TRBJ2-1, is DTGVSQNPRHKITKRGQNVTFRCDPISEHNRLYWYRQTLGQGPEFLTYFQNEAQLEKSRLLSDRFSAERPKGSFSTLEIQRTEQGDSAMYLCASSFSTNHNEQFFGPGTRLTVL.

This clone was seen a few times. The gene calls are TRBV11-3 and TRBJ2-5, with D perhaps matching TRBD1 (6 bases). The germline V gene has CDR1 SGHNT and CDR2 YENEEA. The CDR3 totals 14 residues. V gave up 5 bases and J gave up 2 bases, with 12 bases separating them. The CDR3: CASSRRDIQETQYF. DNA of the CDR3: TGTGCCAGCAGCCGAAGGGACATTCAAGAGACCCAGTACTTC. Complete variable domain (other parts from reference TRBV11-3 and TRBJ2-5): EAGVVQSPRYKIIEKKQPVAFWCNPISGHNTLYWYLQNLGQGPELLIRYENEEAVDDSQLPKDRFSAERLKGVDSTLKIQPAELGDSAVYLCASSRRDIQETQYFGPGTRLLVL.

The chain is built from TRBV6-5 and TRBJ2-7; a possible D gene is TRBD1 (5 bases). V gave up 6 bases and J gave up 3 bases, with 12 bases separating them. The CDR3 runs 13 residues. Germline V gene data show CDR1 as MNHEY and CDR2 as SVGAGI. CDR3 region: CASSLDSNYEQYF. The CDR3, as DNA: TGTGCCAGCAGCTTAGACAGTAACTACGAGCAGTACTTC.

This chain's CDR3 is CASSRIGTANTGELFF. The CDR3, as DNA: TGTGCCAGCAGCCGGATAGGGACAGCGAACACCGGGGAGCTGTTTTTT. The chain links TRBV5-8 to TRBJ2-2; TRBD1 matches 7 bases. Germline V gives CDR1 SGHTS, CDR2 YDEGEE. V gave up 4 bases and J gave up 0 bases; unmatched junction bases: 6. This CDR3 region has 16 residues. Full variable domain (remainder filled in from reference TRBV5-8 and TRBJ2-2): EAGVTQSPTHLIKTRGQQATLRCSPISGHTSVYWYQQALGLGLQFLLWYDEGEERNRGNFPPRFSGRQFPNYSSELNVNALELEDSALYLCASSRIGTANTGELFFGEGSRLTVL.

The chain is built from TRBV21-1 and TRBJ2-5; whether TRBD2, the table's D call, matches the DNA was not checked. TRBV21-1 is noted as a pseudogene. The CDR3 is 16 residues long. This CDR3 is CAGGPCGPMGGETQYF. CDR3 bases: TGTGCCGGTGGGCCTTGTGGCCCTATGGGGGGAGAGACCCAGTACTTC.

The chain combines TRBV6-6 with TRBJ2-5; TRBD2 agrees at 8 bases. There are 16 residues in the CDR3. Germline assignment: CDR1 MNHNY and CDR2 SVGAGI (reference sequence). The ends lost 2 bases at V and 5 bases at J; junction bases unmatched: 10. The DNA for the CDR3 is TGTGCCAGCAGTTACGCCCTAGCGGGCCTCAGTGAGACCCAGTACTTC. Translating gives CASSYALAGLSETQYF.

This clone was found once. The chain joins TRBV25-1 to TRBJ2-2, with 10 nucleotides matching TRBD2. V trimming: 3 bases; J trimming: 7 bases; junction bases outside the gene matches: 11. The germline CDR1 and CDR2 sequences are MGHDK and SYGVNS. The CDR3 consists of 17 residues. CDR3 sequence (DNA): TGTGCCAGCAGTGACCGCCTAGCGGGAGTACTGAGCGGGGAGCTGTTTTTT. Its protein is CASSDRLAGVLSGELFF.

The rearrangement joins TRBV6-5 to TRBJ2-7; TRBD1 aligns across 9 bases. Germline loops: CDR1 MNHEY, CDR2 SVGAGI. J was trimmed by 4 bases and V by 7 bases; bases with no gene match: 11. This CDR3 has 15 amino acids. In nucleotides, the CDR3 is TGTGCCAGCACCGAAAGGAGACAGGGGGTTTACGAGCAGTACTTC. Translation: CASTERRQGVYEQYF.

The chain joins TRBV6-6 to TRBJ1-5, with 7 positions matching TRBD1. Germline V lookup: CDR1 MNHNY, CDR2 SVGAGI (reference sequence). The CDR3 spans 14 residues. After removal of 2 bases from V and 5 bases from J, the junction contained 3 bases not matched to a gene. CDR3 in DNA: TGTGCCAGCAGTTACGAGGGGGCGCATCAGCCCCAGCATTTT. Protein sequence: CASSYEGAHQPQHF.

A few counts support this clone. This chain links TRBV7-2 with TRBJ2-7, with 9 bases that match TRBD2. The trim removed 5 bases at V and 5 bases at J, leaving 13 bases unmatched. Germline loops: CDR1 SGHTA, CDR2 FQGNSA. The CDR3 runs 16 residues. The CDR3 sequence is CASSTGLARGWNEQYF. For the CDR3, the DNA is TGTGCCAGCAGCACGGGACTAGCAAGGGGGTGGAACGAGCAGTACTTC. The variable domain in full, completed from reference TRBV7-2 and TRBJ2-7, reads GAGVSQSPSNKVTEKGKDVELRCDPISGHTALYWYRQSLGQGLEFLIYFQGNSAPDKSGLPSDRFSAERTGGSVSTLTIQRTQQEDSAVYLCASSTGLARGWNEQYFGPGTRLTVT.

The V gene is TRBV18, the J gene TRBJ2-1, with a possible D match to TRBD2 (5 bases). The V gene lost 3 bases and the J gene lost 13 bases, with 13 bases spanning the gap. Germline V lookup: CDR1 KGHSH, CDR2 LQKENI. The CDR3 has 12 residues. In nucleotides, the CDR3 is TGTGCCAGCTCACCTCAACCGGGGAATCAGTTCTTC. It is translated as CASSPQPGNQFF. The full variable domain, its missing parts supplied by reference TRBV18 and TRBJ2-1, is NAGVMQNPRHLVRRRGQEARLRCSPMKGHSHVYWYRQLPEEGLKFMVYLQKENIIDESGMPKERFSAEFPKEGPSILRIQQVVRGDSAAYFCASSPQPGNQFFGPGTRLTVL.